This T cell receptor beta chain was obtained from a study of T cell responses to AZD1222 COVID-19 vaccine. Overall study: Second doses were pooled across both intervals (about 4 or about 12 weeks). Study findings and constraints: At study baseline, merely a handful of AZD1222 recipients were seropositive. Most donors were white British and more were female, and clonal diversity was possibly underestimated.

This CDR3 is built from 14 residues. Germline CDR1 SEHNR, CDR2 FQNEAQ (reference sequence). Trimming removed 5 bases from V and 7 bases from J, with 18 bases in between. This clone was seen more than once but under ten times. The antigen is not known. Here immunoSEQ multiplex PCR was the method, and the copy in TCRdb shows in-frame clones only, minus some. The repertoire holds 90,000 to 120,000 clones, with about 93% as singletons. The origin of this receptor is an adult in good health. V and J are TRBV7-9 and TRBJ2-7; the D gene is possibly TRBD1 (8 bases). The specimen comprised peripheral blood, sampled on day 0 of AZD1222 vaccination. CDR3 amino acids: CASSLEYRGGEQYF. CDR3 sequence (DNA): TGTGCCAGCAGCCTGGAGTACAGGGGGGGAGAGCAGTACTTC.